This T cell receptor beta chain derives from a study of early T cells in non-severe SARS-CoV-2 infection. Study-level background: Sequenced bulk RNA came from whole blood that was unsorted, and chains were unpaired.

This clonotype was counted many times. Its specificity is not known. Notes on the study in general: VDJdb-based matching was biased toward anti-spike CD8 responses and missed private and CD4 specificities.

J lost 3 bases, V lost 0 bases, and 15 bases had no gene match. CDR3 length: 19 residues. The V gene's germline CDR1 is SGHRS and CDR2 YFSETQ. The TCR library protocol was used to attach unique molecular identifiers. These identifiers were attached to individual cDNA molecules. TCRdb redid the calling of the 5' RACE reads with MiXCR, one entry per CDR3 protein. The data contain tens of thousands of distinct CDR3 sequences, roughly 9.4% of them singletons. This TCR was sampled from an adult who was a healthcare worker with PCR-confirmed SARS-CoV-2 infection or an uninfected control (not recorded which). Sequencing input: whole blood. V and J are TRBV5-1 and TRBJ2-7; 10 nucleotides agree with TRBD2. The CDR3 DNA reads TGCGCCAGCAGCTTGGCCGGGACTAGCGACACCCCCTTCGGCTACGAGCAGTACTTC. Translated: CASSLAGTSDTPFGYEQYF.